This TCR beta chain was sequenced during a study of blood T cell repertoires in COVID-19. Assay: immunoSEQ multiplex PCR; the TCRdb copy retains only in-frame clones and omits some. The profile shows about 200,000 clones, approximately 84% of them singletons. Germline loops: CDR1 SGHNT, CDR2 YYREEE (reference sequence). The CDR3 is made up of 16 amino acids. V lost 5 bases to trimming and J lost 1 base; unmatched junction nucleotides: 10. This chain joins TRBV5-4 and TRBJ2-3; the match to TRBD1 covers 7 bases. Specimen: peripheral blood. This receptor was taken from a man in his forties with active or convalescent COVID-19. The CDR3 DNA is TGTGCCAGCAGGGTTGGCCCCGGACAGGGCACAGATACGCAGTATTTT. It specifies CASRVGPGQGTDTQYF.